This paragraph reports one T cell receptor (beta chain). This specimen comes from a study of PD-1 blockade in mismatch repair-deficient tumors. Study in general: Enrolled about 2013-2017, patients had progressing, pretreated mismatch repair-deficient cancers of about twelve types.

TCR sequencing covered a few patients who responded to pembrolizumab. Sequencing was performed with immunoSEQ multiplex PCR; in TCRdb, only in-frame clones are kept and a portion is missing. The sample holds approximately 63,000 clones, 88% seen once. The receptor was isolated from an adult with mismatch repair-deficient cancer. Sequenced material: peripheral blood, taken 52 weeks after starting pembrolizumab.

The CDR3 spells CASSLGSRVEKLNTGELFF. The CDR3 DNA sequence: TGTGCCAGCAGCTTAGGGTCCCGGGTAGAGAAACTGAACACCGGGGAGCTGTTTTTT. The chain uses TRBV7-3 and TRBJ2-2; D is unclear. The germline V gene encodes CDR1 SGHTA and CDR2 FQGTGA. V was cut by 2 bases and J by 1 base, with 20 bases left in between. The CDR3 covers 19 residues.